The present TCR beta chain was sequenced within a study of shared clonotypes between healthy human individuals. On sorted subsets, replicate PCRs used 150 to 250 ng DNA, or some 27,000 T cell genomes. Method: immunoSEQ multiplex PCR; TCRdb's copy keeps in-frame clones and lacks some. The data contain over 2 million clones, 85% to 95% of them singletons. Only CD45RO-negative cells positively selected for CCR7 counted as naive CD8 cells, so terminally differentiated effector memory CD45RA+ cells were excluded. Trimming removed 5 bases from V and 3 bases from J, with 12 bases in between. The CDR3 runs 14 residues. Germline CDR1 is MNHEY and CDR2 is SMNVEV (reference sequence).

Sequenced: naive CD8+ T cells sorted from blood. This TCR came from a man in his late teens or twenties in good health. The chain couples TRBV27 to TRBJ2-3, with no clear D. CDR3 protein: CASSPGPVTDTQYF. The CDR3 DNA follows: TGTGCCAGCAGTCCGGGCCCGGTTACAGATACGCAGTATTTT.